These 24 T cell receptor beta chains were sequenced from one sample in a study of T-cell reconstitution after alpha-beta-depleted transplantation in children. The authors prepared the TCRbeta library with unique molecular identifiers. TCRdb fed the PCR reads into MiXCR, producing one record per CDR3 protein. The repertoire consists of approximately 590,000 distinct CDR3 sequences, with about 10% occurring once and the leading ten covering roughly 4%. This sample comprised PBMCs from the stem cell graft donor, obtained from the stem cell graft. These receptors all come from a human donor who donated a stem cell graft to a child with acute myeloid leukemia.

This clonotype was found many times. V is TRBV7-2 and J is TRBJ2-3; 11 bases are shared with TRBD2. The CDR3 length is 17 residues. V trimming: 1 base; J trimming: 4 bases; junction bases outside the gene matches: 7. CDR1 SGHTA and CDR2 FQGNSA come from the germline V gene. The CDR3 here is CASSLVPTSGGSDTQYF. In nucleotides, the CDR3 is TGTGCCAGCAGCTTAGTTCCTACTAGCGGGGGCTCAGATACGCAGTATTTT.

This clonotype turned up a few times. V is TRBV3-1 and J is TRBJ2-3; D perhaps matches TRBD1 (6 bases). Trimming cost V 0 bases and J 3 bases, with 13 bases left between them. Germline V lookup: CDR1 LGHDT, CDR2 YNNKEL (reference sequence). The CDR3 length is 16 residues. The CDR3 region is CASSQEQGMRTDTQYF. The CDR3 coding sequence is TGTGCCAGCAGCCAAGAGCAGGGGATGAGGACAGATACGCAGTATTTT.

This clonotype was counted between two and nine times. The genes are TRBV9 and TRBJ2-3; TRBD2 aligns across 9 bases. The germline CDR1 and CDR2 sequences are SGDLS and YYNGEE. The CDR3 is 15 amino acids. The ends lost 3 bases at V and 4 bases at J; junction bases unmatched: 6. The CDR3 is CASSGGGRDADTQYF. Written as DNA, the CDR3 is TGTGCCAGCAGCGGGGGCGGGAGGGACGCAGATACGCAGTATTTT. Combining the CDR3 with reference TRBV9 and TRBJ2-3 gives the whole variable domain DSGVTQTPKHLITATGQRVTLRCSPRSGDLSVYWYQQSLDQGLQFLIQYYNGEERAKGNILERFSAQQFPDLHSELNLSSLELGDSALYFCASSGGGRDADTQYFGPGTRLTVL.

As regards this clonotype: The junction departs from germline at one end; a sequencing error may be responsible. J is TRBJ2-5 and V is TRBV20-1, with TRBD2 matching 7 bases. The CDR3 covers 15 residues. Germline loops: CDR1 DFQATT, CDR2 SNEGSKA (reference sequence). The CDR3 region has the DNA TGCAGTGCTAGAGATGCGGCTAGCGGACAAGAAACCCAGTACTTC. The encoded protein is CSARDAASGQETQYF.

A few counts support this clonotype. The chain links TRBV6-2 or TRBV6-3 to TRBJ1-5, with no clear D. The V end was cut by 5 bases, the J end by 4 bases, with 6 bases between. Per germline, CDR1 MNHEY and CDR2 SVGEGT. The CDR3 covers 12 residues. In DNA form, the CDR3 reads TGTGCCAGCAGTACCAGAAATCAGCCCCAGCATTTT. Its protein product is CASSTRNQPQHF.

This clonotype was seen only a few times. V gene TRBV7-9 combines with J gene TRBJ2-1; 7 bases are shared with TRBD2. Per germline, CDR1 SEHNR and CDR2 FQNEAQ (reference sequence). V was pared by 1 base and J by 8 bases, with 8 bases of the junction left unmatched. CDR3 length: 15 residues. CDR3 loop: CASSLGTSFGYEQFF. The CDR3 DNA follows: TGTGCCAGCAGCTTAGGGACTAGTTTTGGCTATGAGCAGTTCTTC.

This sequence joins TRBV20-1 and TRBJ1-1; no reliable D call. The CDR3 runs to 11 residues. Germline CDR1 is DFQATT and CDR2 is SNEGSKA (reference sequence). Trimming pared 7 bases from V and 8 bases from J, leaving 14 bases between. CDR3 in DNA: TGCAGTGTAAACCCAGTCCGGGAAGCTTTCTTT. Its protein product is CSVNPVREAFF.

The chain joins TRBV5-4 to TRBJ2-3; no firm D call. V lost 4 bases to trimming and J lost 4 bases, with 13 bases between them. CDR1 and CDR2 (germline): SGHNT, YYREEE (reference sequence). The CDR3 sequence is 14 residues long. CDR3 in amino acids: CASSEYYSADTQYF. DNA for the CDR3: TGTGCCAGCAGCGAATACTATTCGGCAGATACGCAGTATTTT.

This clonotype was seen a few times. The chain is built from TRBV29-1 and TRBJ2-1, with TRBD2 identical over 12 bases. Per germline, CDR1 SQVTM and CDR2 ANQGSEA. The CDR3 runs 15 residues. V lost 6 bases and J lost 7; bases outside the gene matches: 10. This CDR3 is CSVSHLAGGPNEQFF. The DNA for the CDR3 is TGCAGCGTAAGCCATCTAGCGGGAGGGCCTAATGAGCAGTTCTTC.

The CDR3 sequence: CSVDPRAQSSYNEQFF. DNA of the CDR3: TGCAGCGTTGACCCGAGAGCACAGAGCTCCTACAATGAGCAGTTCTTC. The chain links TRBV29-1 to TRBJ2-1, with D uncertain. This CDR3 is built from 16 residues. V lost 3 bases to trimming and J lost 0 bases, with 15 bases between them. Germline V gene data show CDR1 as SQVTM and CDR2 as ANQGSEA.

The CDR3 DNA is TGTGCCAGCAGTTTAGATGGCCCCAGATGGTTAGGCTACACCTTC. Its protein product is CASSLDGPRWLGYTF. This chain joins TRBV12-3 or TRBV12-4 and TRBJ1-2; D is uncertain. The CDR3 runs to 15 residues. Trimming cost V 1 base and J 8 bases, with 17 bases left between them.

This clonotype was counted between two and nine times. This chain links TRBV6-5 with TRBJ2-3; a weak D match, TRBD1 (5 bases). The CDR3 runs to 16 residues. The V gene lost 4 bases and the J gene lost 4 bases, with 18 bases spanning the gap. The germline gives CDR1 MNHEY, CDR2 SVGAGI. CDR3 nucleotides: TGTGCCAGCAGTTTGACAGCGTCCGTCCCCGCAGATACGCAGTATTTT. Translating gives CASSLTASVPADTQYF.

Comments on this clonotype: A read error may explain this, as a much larger clone is one base away. The gene calls are TRBV7-9 and TRBJ2-5, with D hard to call. The CDR3 covers 12 residues. V lost 2 bases, J lost 4 bases, and 5 bases lay in between. The germline CDR1 and CDR2 sequences are SEHNR and FQNEAQ (reference sequence). In DNA, the CDR3 is TGTGCCAGCAGCTTAATAGCAGAGACCCAGTACTTC. Translated: CASSLIAETQYF.

This clonotype was detected a few times. The chain has TRBV20-1 and TRBJ1-2; D possibly corresponds to TRBD1 (6 bases). The CDR3 has 15 amino acids. The V gene's germline CDR1 is DFQATT and CDR2 SNEGSKA (reference sequence). Trimming left V 6 bases short and J 1 base short, with 18 bases between. The CDR3 DNA is TGCAGTGCCCCCGGATTGGGAGGGGGTAACTATGGCTACACCTTC. Translated: CSAPGLGGGNYGYTF.

This clonotype was counted many times. V is TRBV29-1 and J is TRBJ2-3; 9 nucleotides line up with TRBD2. Germline loops: CDR1 SQVTM, CDR2 ANQGSEA. V gave up 4 bases and J gave up 3 bases; unmatched junction bases: 5. The CDR3 covers 14 residues. The chain's CDR3 is CSVGASGNTDTQYF. For the CDR3, the DNA is TGCAGCGTTGGGGCTAGCGGGAATACAGATACGCAGTATTTT.

This clonotype was detected many times. The chain combines TRBV29-1 with TRBJ2-1; no firm D call. CDR3 length equals 14 residues. In germline, CDR1 is SQVTM, CDR2 ANQGSEA. V lost 0 bases to trimming and J lost 8 bases, with 14 bases between them. The CDR3 sequence: CSVEDSRAGDEQFF. The CDR3 DNA reads as TGCAGCGTTGAAGATTCAAGGGCCGGCGATGAGCAGTTCTTC.

The chain has TRBV7-2 and TRBJ2-3; D is undetermined. The V end was cut by 6 bases, the J end by 7 bases, with 14 bases between. The CDR3 totals 13 residues. Germline CDR1 and CDR2: SGHTA and FQGNSA. This CDR3 is CASRRPVDNTQYF. Written as DNA, the CDR3 is TGTGCCAGCAGGAGACCCGTCGATAATACGCAGTATTTT.

This clonotype was found a few times. V and J are TRBV20-1 and TRBJ1-5, with 8 nucleotides matching TRBD1. Germline values: CDR1 DFQATT, CDR2 SNEGSKA (reference sequence). The J segment lost 0 bases and the V segment lost 3 bases, leaving 4 bases of the junction unmatched. The CDR3 consists of 15 residues. CDR3 in amino acids: CSARQGAFSNQPQHF. The CDR3 DNA reads TGCAGTGCTAGGCAGGGGGCGTTTAGCAATCAGCCCCAGCATTTT.

In its sample, this clonotype was seen many times. This chain connects TRBV12-3 or TRBV12-4 to TRBJ2-1; TRBD2 aligns across 8 bases. The junction had 7 bases not matched to a gene; V was cut back by 1 base and J by 8 bases. CDR3 size: 15 residues. The chain's CDR3 is CASSLVSSGSYEQFF. CDR3 sequence (DNA): TGTGCCAGCAGTTTAGTTTCCAGCGGGAGTTATGAGCAGTTCTTC.

There are many counts of this clonotype. The chain combines TRBV12-3 or TRBV12-4 with TRBJ1-3; the D gene is possibly TRBD1 (6 bases). This CDR3 has 15 amino acids. V lost 4 bases, J lost 4 bases, and 14 bases lay in between. The CDR3 loop reads CASSSTGPRGNTIYF. CDR3 DNA sequence: TGTGCCAGCAGTTCGACAGGCCCCCGAGGAAACACCATATATTTT.

The chain has TRBV5-1 and TRBJ1-1; the D gene is possibly TRBD1 (5 bases). Germline CDR1 SGHRS, CDR2 YFSETQ. The germline V and J ends were trimmed by 7 bases and 0 bases, with 13 bases remaining between them. This CDR3 is 14 amino acids long. The CDR3: CASESGGLNTEAFF. Written as DNA, the CDR3 is TGCGCCAGCGAGTCGGGGGGATTGAACACTGAAGCTTTCTTT.

This clonotype was picked up many times. The chain uses TRBV29-1 and TRBJ2-7, with D perhaps assigned TRBD1 or TRBD2 (6 bases each). The CDR3 extends over 13 amino acids. Germline assignment: CDR1 SQVTM and CDR2 ANQGSEA. V gave up 3 bases and J gave up 1 base, with 10 bases separating them. The CDR3 loop reads CSVDKGGSYEQYF. CDR3 nucleotide sequence: TGCAGCGTTGATAAGGGGGGTTCCTACGAGCAGTACTTC.

This clonotype appeared a few times. The chain employs TRBV29-1 and TRBJ1-2; D call uncertain. Germline V gene sequence: CDR1 SQVTM, CDR2 ANQGSEA. The length of the CDR3 is 12 residues. V was trimmed by 7 bases and J by 7 bases, leaving 16 bases between them. The DNA for the CDR3 is TGCAGCGCCGAGGAGGGCGGCGGTGGCTACACCTTC. This sequence encodes CSAEEGGGGYTF.

The chain uses TRBV5-1 and TRBJ2-2; 15 nucleotides align to TRBD2. This CDR3 region has 19 residues. CDR1 and CDR2 from the germline V gene are SGHRS and YFSETQ. V dropped 0 bases and J dropped 1; count of bases not matched to a gene: 4. The CDR3 region has the DNA TGCGCCAGCAGCTTGGAAGGGACTAGCGGGAGGCGGAACACCGGGGAGCTGTTTTTT. Its translation: CASSLEGTSGRRNTGELFF.